The clone carrying this T cell receptor beta chain was observed a handful of times. What it recognizes is unknown. Unique molecular identifiers were present in the TCR beta cDNA libraries. There were roughly 0.85 to 11 million T cells, and about 500,000 cDNA molecules came from them. MiXCR, run by TCRdb on the PCR reads, gives a single entry per CDR3 protein. Among roughly 700,000 distinct CDR3 sequences listed, roughly 27% were seen once. V lost 5 bases and J lost 3; bases outside the gene matches: 13. The CDR3 is made up of 17 amino acids. This specimen belongs to a study of post-analysis software for immune sequencing data. Study-wide context: There were relapsing-remitting, secondary progressive and progressive-relapsing multiple sclerosis among the disease courses included.

Findings of the study overall: Patients carried several TRBV segments more frequently than controls did, and TRBV5-6, TRBV5-1 and TRBV20-1 were among them. A significant reduction in normalized Chao1 diversity was observed in multiple sclerosis patients versus controls.

The chain employs TRBV12-3 or TRBV12-4 and TRBJ2-3; 8 bases agree with TRBD2. The TCR sequence derives from a girl aged 5-17 years with multiple sclerosis. Sequenced input: blood. Written as DNA, the CDR3 is TGTGCCAGCAGTCTAACCTCTTTGGCGGGAGGAACAGATACGCAGTATTTT. Protein product: CASSLTSLAGGTDTQYF.